One sample yielded the 20 T cell receptor beta chains listed below, sequenced in a study of identical twins. MiXCR, applied by TCRdb to the 5' RACE reads, yields one record per CDR3 protein. The table records 270,000 or so distinct CDR3 sequences, about 8% of them present only once. The same sample was also studied in work on yellow fever vaccine responses in identical twins.

The sample comprised CD8+ T cells sorted from blood. The origin of the receptors is a woman younger than 30 in good health.

This clonotype was counted only a few times. This chain links TRBV6-2 or TRBV6-3 with TRBJ2-5, with 7 bases that match TRBD2. Germline lookup yields CDR1 MNHEY and CDR2 SVGEGT. CDR3 length: 17 residues. The ends lost 0 bases at V and 4 bases at J; junction bases unmatched: 11. The CDR3 DNA reads TGTGCCAGCAGTTACTCGGGAGGGGAGTTCGTCTCAGAGACCCAGTACTTC. It yields the protein CASSYSGGEFVSETQYF.

The table lists this clonotype with a few counts. V is TRBV28 and J is TRBJ1-5; TRBD1 aligns across 8 bases. CDR3 length: 14 residues. With V trimmed by 6 bases and J by 2 bases, 3 bases remained unmatched. Germline V gives CDR1 MDHEN, CDR2 SYDVKM. This CDR3 reads CASRMTGGNQPQHF. For the CDR3, the DNA is TGTGCCAGCAGAATGACAGGGGGCAATCAGCCCCAGCATTTT.

This chain links TRBV2 with TRBJ2-7; 7 bases match TRBD2. Germline V gene lookup returns CDR1 SNHLY and CDR2 FYNNEI. CDR3 length equals 11 residues. The junction had 3 bases not matched to a gene; V was cut back by 6 bases and J by 7 bases. The CDR3 bases are TGTGCCAGCAGGGGGACTAAAGAGCAGTACTTC. It yields the protein CASRGTKEQYF.

Concerning this clonotype: At one end the junction does not follow the germline gene, possibly because of a read error. The chain is built from TRBV27 and TRBJ2-7; 9 nucleotides agree with TRBD2. The germline gives CDR1 MNHEY, CDR2 SMNVEV (reference sequence). The CDR3 length is 15 residues. CDR3 sequence (DNA): TGTACCAGCAGTGGGGCCCTAGCGGGGACCTACGAGCAGTACTTC. It encodes CTSSGALAGTYEQYF.

At least ten counts were recorded for this clonotype. The chain carries TRBV10-3 and TRBJ2-6; D possibly corresponds to TRBD2 (5 bases). The germline CDR1 and CDR2 sequences are ENHRY and SYGVKD. Trimming took 0 bases from V and 4 from J, leaving 10 bases between them. The CDR3 totals 16 residues. CDR3 nucleotides: TGTGCCATCAGTGAGTCAGAGGGATCCGGGGCCAACGTCCTGACTTTC. Its translation is CAISESEGSGANVLTF.

This clonotype has at least ten counts. The rearrangement uses TRBV7-9 and TRBJ2-7; TRBD1 agrees at 10 bases. The CDR3 has 14 residues. With V trimmed by 7 bases and J by 8 bases, 11 bases remained unmatched. CDR1 SEHNR and CDR2 FQNEAQ come from the germline V gene (reference sequence). The CDR3 here is CASKAAGQGIKQYF. The CDR3 region has the DNA TGTGCCAGCAAAGCGGCGGGACAGGGGATCAAGCAGTACTTC. Supplemented by reference TRBV7-9 and TRBJ2-7, the full variable domain reads DTGVSQNPRHKITKRGQNVTFRCDPISEHNRLYWYRQTLGQGPEFLTYFQNEAQLEKSRLLSDRFSAERPKGSFSTLEIQRTEQGDSAMYLCASKAAGQGIKQYFGPGTRLTVT.

The chain is built from TRBV2 and TRBJ2-5; TRBD2 matches at 10 bases. This CDR3 region has 15 residues. Germline CDR1 and CDR2: SNHLY and FYNNEI. V lost 4 bases to trimming and J lost 2 bases; unmatched junction nucleotides: 4. The chain's CDR3 is CASSGWTSGQETQYF. CDR3 coding DNA: TGTGCCAGCAGTGGCTGGACTAGCGGACAAGAGACCCAGTACTTC.

The chain is built from TRBV20-1 and TRBJ1-1; D may be TRBD1 (6 bases). Germline loops: CDR1 DFQATT, CDR2 SNEGSKA (reference sequence). The V gene lost 2 bases and the J gene lost 0 bases, with 16 bases spanning the gap. This CDR3 comprises 16 residues. CDR3 sequence reads: CSARRSGRDMNTEAFF. CDR3 bases: TGCAGTGCTAGACGCTCGGGCAGGGACATGAACACTGAAGCTTTCTTT.

The sample holds many counts of this clonotype. The rearrangement uses TRBV12-3 or TRBV12-4 and TRBJ1-5; D gene ambiguous. With 0 bases removed from V and 13 bases from J, the gap between germline ends came to 10 bases. This CDR3 contains 12 residues. The CDR3 sequence is CASSLAMARQHF. The CDR3 bases are TGTGCCAGCAGTTTAGCGATGGCACGGCAGCATTTT.

This clonotype was seen more than once but under ten times. The rearrangement uses TRBV29-1 and TRBJ2-1; the match to TRBD2 covers 8 bases. CDR3 length: 11 amino acids. Germline V CDR1 and CDR2: SQVTM, ANQGSEA. The V and J ends lost 6 bases and 7 bases, in that order; junction bases with no gene match: 2. The CDR3 is CSVPSGNEQFF. CDR3 nucleotides: TGCAGCGTGCCTAGCGGGAATGAGCAGTTCTTC.

In its sample, this clonotype was seen a few times. The rearrangement uses TRBV10-3 and TRBJ1-1, with a tentative D call TRBD1 (5 bases). CDR1 is ENHRY and CDR2 is SYGVKD in the germline V gene. Between the trimmed V and J ends, which lost 7 bases and 6 bases, there was a span of 18 bases. This CDR3 spans 14 amino acids. The CDR3 protein is CAITSSGVKSEAFF. In nucleotides, the CDR3 is TGTGCCATCACCAGCTCGGGGGTAAAGTCTGAAGCTTTCTTT.

This chain joins TRBV27 and TRBJ2-7; 7 positions agree with TRBD1. CDR3 length: 15 amino acids. V trimming: 4 bases; J trimming: 7 bases; junction bases outside the gene matches: 13. Germline-derived CDR1 and CDR2 are MNHEY and SMNVEV (reference sequence). CDR3 coding DNA: TGTGCCAGCAGTTCATCGGGACAGCCCTTAGGGGAGCAGTACTTC. Protein sequence: CASSSSGQPLGEQYF.

This clonotype showed up just a few times. V gene TRBV10-3 combines with J gene TRBJ1-2; 7 positions match TRBD1. The CDR3 has 14 residues. The junction had 12 bases not matched to a gene; V was cut back by 8 bases and J by 6 bases. Germline assignment: CDR1 ENHRY and CDR2 SYGVKD. The CDR3 region is CAILSPAGGNGYTF. The CDR3 nucleotides read TGTGCCATCCTCAGCCCAGCAGGGGGAAATGGCTACACCTTC.

The rearrangement joins TRBV10-3 to TRBJ2-3, with TRBD1 matching 7 bases. Germline V gene lookup returns CDR1 ENHRY and CDR2 SYGVKD. V was clipped by 6 bases and J by 2 bases; unmatched bases: 8. This CDR3 contains 15 residues. DNA for the CDR3: TGTGCCATCAGCCGGACAGGCGAACACACAGATACGCAGTATTTT. Translating it yields CAISRTGEHTDTQYF.

The chain couples TRBV6-2 or TRBV6-3 to TRBJ2-6, with a weak D call TRBD1 (6 bases). Germline loops: CDR1 MNHEY, CDR2 SVGEGT. This CDR3 contains 17 residues. Deletions cut 6 bases from V and 0 bases from J, with 15 bases between. The CDR3 sequence: CASSVDRTISGANVLTF. DNA for the CDR3: TGTGCCAGCAGCGTGGACAGAACAATCTCTGGGGCCAACGTCCTGACTTTC.

There are many counts of this clonotype. The chain is built from TRBV5-4 and TRBJ2-3; tentatively, D is TRBD2 (5 bases). Looked up from germline, CDR1 is SGHNT and CDR2 is YYREEE (reference sequence). The CDR3 is 16 amino acids. The germline V and J ends were trimmed by 1 base and 4 bases, with 16 bases remaining between them. The CDR3 DNA reads as TGTGCCAGCAGCTTGTGGCTAGGGAGTGGGCCAGATACGCAGTATTTT. This translates into CASSLWLGSGPDTQYF.

This clonotype has ten or more counts. The V gene is TRBV7-9, the J gene TRBJ2-3, with D tentatively TRBD1 (6 bases). This CDR3 contains 15 residues. The V gene's germline CDR1 is SEHNR and CDR2 FQNEAQ (reference sequence). Trimming cost V 3 bases and J 5 bases, with 15 bases left between them. The CDR3 region has the DNA TGTGCCAGCAGCTTTGTGCAGGGGTTAGGAGATACGCAGTATTTT. Its protein product is CASSFVQGLGDTQYF.

J is TRBJ2-1 and V is TRBV25-1, with TRBD2 matching 9 bases. The CDR3 has 19 amino acids. V trimming: 3 bases; J trimming: 2 bases; junction bases outside the gene matches: 14. CDR1 is MGHDK, CDR2 SYGVNS, per germline. The chain's CDR3 is CASSDPGAAGGGPYNEQFF. CDR3 nucleotides: TGTGCCAGCAGTGATCCAGGGGCAGCGGGAGGAGGTCCCTACAATGAGCAGTTCTTC.

This clonotype has more than one count but fewer than ten. The V gene is TRBV12-5, the J gene TRBJ2-3, with D perhaps matching TRBD1 (6 bases). V lost 5 bases and J 6 bases, leaving 12 bases between the germline ends. Germline CDR1 reads LGHNT; CDR2 reads FRNRAP. This CDR3 is built from 13 residues. Written as DNA, the CDR3 is TGTGCTAGTGGTCTCCCAGGGGTGGATACGCAGTATTTT. This codes for CASGLPGVDTQYF.

This clonotype was counted only a few times. The chain recombines TRBV27 with TRBJ2-7; 7 bases are a match to TRBD1. Trimming at V came to 5 bases and at J to 5 bases, leaving 9 bases not matched to a gene. The germline V gene encodes CDR1 MNHEY and CDR2 SMNVEV (reference sequence). This CDR3 region has 14 residues. Written as DNA, the CDR3 is TGTGCCAGCAGTCAAGGGGGCGCTCTCCACGAGCAGTACTTC. Amino acids: CASSQGGALHEQYF.